This T cell receptor (beta chain) was observed in a study of low-dose radiotherapy and immunotherapy resistance in tumors. The overall study: Dosing for Cohort 2 consisted of 1 Gy per fraction every two weeks, reaching a total of 13 Gy over 26 weeks.

Time point indicated: before trial treatment. Alpha and beta chains were covered, as first-strand cDNA relied on TRAV- and TRBV-specific primers. The PCR that amplified TCRs ran for around 20 cycles, relying on a constant-region primer and a V-primer adapter. Isolated mRNA underwent amplification via in vitro transcription. TCRdb ran MiXCR on the reads and lists one entry per CDR3 protein. This table has tens of thousands of distinct CDR3 sequences, about 18% appearing once. The germline V gene encodes CDR1 LNHDA and CDR2 SQIVND (reference sequence). This CDR3 spans 15 amino acids. V was shortened by 7 bases and J by 4 bases, with 16 bases between the two germline ends.

Sequencing used PBMCs, obtained before treatment. The chain combines TRBV19 with TRBJ2-2, with D perhaps TRBD1 or TRBD2 (5 bases each). The TCR sequence derives from a male donor with prostate cancer. CDR3 protein: CASMYRKGSTGELFF. DNA of the CDR3: TGTGCCAGTATGTACCGAAAGGGGAGCACCGGGGAGCTGTTTTTT.